The next 6 T cell receptor beta chains were all read from a single sample in a study of breast tumors, draining lymph nodes, adjacent tissues. Via MiXCR, TCRdb re-called the multiplex PCR reads, giving one row per CDR3 protein. The repertoire holds 24,000 or so distinct CDR3 sequences, with roughly 21% as singletons. Sequenced input: breast tumor tissue. The source of these receptors is a female donor with breast cancer. Some clones in this sample may be carry-over from other donors' samples.

In its sample, this clonotype was seen many times. The J gene is TRBJ2-7, the V gene TRBV2, with D perhaps TRBD1 (6 bases). The germline V gene has CDR1 SNHLY and CDR2 FYNNEI. CDR3 size: 14 residues. V shed 2 bases and J shed 2 bases, with 10 bases lying between them. The CDR3 region is CASSERRGPYEQYF. The CDR3 DNA reads TGTGCCAGCAGTGAACGCAGGGGCCCCTACGAGCAGTACTTC.

At least ten counts were recorded for this clonotype. The chain employs TRBV4-1 and TRBJ1-6; D gene unclear. V was clipped by 6 bases and J by 10 bases, with 19 bases between them. The germline V gene has CDR1 MGHRA and CDR2 YSYEKL. This CDR3 region has 15 residues. The CDR3 sequence is CASRDIDVRGSPLHF. In DNA form, the CDR3 reads TGCGCCAGCAGAGACATCGACGTGCGTGGCTCACCCCTCCACTTT.

Notes on this clonotype: A much larger clone lies a single base off, so this may be a read error. This chain uses TRBV28 with TRBJ2-7; the D gene is possibly TRBD2 (6 bases). V dropped 8 bases and J dropped 0 bases, with 20 bases sitting between them. The CDR3 spans 16 residues. The V gene's germline CDR1 is MDHEN and CDR2 SYDVKM. CDR3 sequence: CASPPLAAGSSYEQYF. The CDR3 region has the DNA TGTGCCAGCCCCCCTTTGGCAGCGGGCTCCTCCTACGAGCAGTACTTC.

Many counts were recorded for this clonotype. The chain has TRBV9 and TRBJ2-3; D not resolved. CDR1 and CDR2 from the germline V gene are SGDLS and YYNGEE. V was shortened by 3 bases and J by 4 bases, with 12 bases between the two germline ends. The CDR3 contains 14 residues. CDR3 protein: CASSDPVIADTQYF. CDR3 nucleotides: TGTGCCAGCAGCGACCCGGTGATCGCAGATACGCAGTATTTT.

A word on this clonotype: A much bigger clone sits one base away, suggesting this may be a read error. This chain uses TRBV13 with TRBJ2-3, with TRBD2 as a possible D gene (6 bases). CDR3 length: 15 amino acids. The ends were cut back, 7 bases at V and 1 base at J, with 15 bases in the middle. Per germline, CDR1 PRHDT and CDR2 FYEKMQ (reference sequence). The CDR3 sequence: CASNPDSSGTDTQYF. Written as DNA, the CDR3 is TGTGCCAGCAACCCCGACTCTAGCGGCACAGATACGCAGTATTTT.

This clonotype was seen repeatedly, ten times or more. The V gene is TRBV5-1, the J gene TRBJ1-2, with a weak D call TRBD1 (6 bases). The CDR3 runs 14 residues. V was pared by 5 bases and J by 1 base, with 12 bases between. CDR1 and CDR2 (germline): SGHRS, YFSETQ. CDR3 in amino acids: CASRSEDSNYGYTF. The CDR3 DNA follows: TGCGCCAGCAGATCTGAGGACAGTAACTATGGCTACACCTTC. Variable domain in full (rest from reference TRBV5-1 and TRBJ1-2): KAGVTQTPRYLIKTRGQQVTLSCSPISGHRSVSWYQQTPGQGLQFLFEYFSETQRNKGNFPGRFSGRQFSNSRSEMNVSTLELGDSALYLCASRSEDSNYGYTFGSGTRLTVV.